This T cell receptor beta chain stems from a study of blood T cells in healthy people across ages. The study's findings and limits: Versus aged donors, long-lived donors had higher diversity and more naive CD4+ cells. With unsorted PBMCs, a conclusive comparison of naive versus antigen-experienced cells was not possible.

CDR1 and CDR2 from the germline V gene are SSHAT and FNYEAQ (reference sequence). The V end was cut by 2 bases, the J end by 7 bases, with 10 bases between. The CDR3 is 13 amino acids. On this clonotype itself: As yet, its antigen is unknown.

For the second PCR, which ran for about 7 to 12 cycles, a sample-barcoded 5' primer and a J-beta primer mix were used. Carrying 12 random nucleotides, a template-switch adaptor labeled each individual cDNA molecule. TCRdb reanalysed the 5' RACE reads using MiXCR and keeps one entry per CDR3 protein. The sample consists of around 1,700,000 distinct CDR3 sequences, roughly 27% of them appearing once. Extraction of total RNA produced a minimum of 5.5 micrograms from each sample. The chain employs TRBV7-7 and TRBJ2-3; D is unclear. Material: blood. The sequence was obtained from a woman aged 25 to 39 in good health. Here the CDR3 reads CASSLNPQNTQYF. The CDR3 coding sequence is TGTGCCAGCAGCTTAAATCCACAGAATACGCAGTATTTT.